This entry concerns a single T cell receptor (beta chain). What it binds is unknown. The sample originates from a study of T-cell memory formation after mild COVID-19. Findings and limits, study-wide: Cross-reactive memory apparently joined, as some responding clones appeared in pre-infection memory.

Germline V gene sequence: CDR1 SGHRS, CDR2 YFSETQ. With V trimmed by 0 bases and J by 1 base, 6 bases remained unmatched. The CDR3 covers 16 residues. TCRdb analysed the 5' RACE reads with MiXCR anew, one entry per CDR3 protein. Found here are almost 250,000 distinct CDR3 sequences, about 16% of them singletons; the top ten hold 2.1%. The sequence derives from an adult woman who had mild COVID-19 (a few samples of this study predate the infection). Cell type and time point are not known. Material for sequencing was PBMCs or a T cell subset sorted from them (not recorded which). The rearrangement uses TRBV5-1 and TRBJ2-5, with TRBD2 identical over 7 bases. The CDR3 coding sequence is TGCGCCAGCAGCTTGGTTGGCGGGAGCATCCAAGAGACCCAGTACTTC. This codes for CASSLVGGSIQETQYF.